These 10 T cell receptor beta chains share one sample of origin, sequenced in a study of T cell responses to AZD1222 COVID-19 vaccine. This table comes from immunoSEQ multiplex PCR, and its TCRdb copy is limited to in-frame clones, with some not included. This sample has under 150,000 clones, with almost 90% found just once. Sequenced here: peripheral blood, sampled 28 days after the second AZD1222 dose. Every receptor here comes from an adult who received the AZD1222 COVID-19 vaccine.

The rearrangement joins TRBV4-1 to TRBJ1-1, with a tentative D call TRBD1 (5 bases). V was clipped by 3 bases and J by 1 base, with 24 bases between them. Looked up from germline, CDR1 is MGHRA and CDR2 is YSYEKL. The CDR3 sequence is 19 residues long. The CDR3 spells CASSHQGRRVEWANTEAFF. The CDR3 bases are TGCGCCAGCAGCCACCAGGGCCGGAGGGTCGAGTGGGCGAACACTGAAGCTTTCTTT.

This rearrangement joins TRBV10-3 to TRBJ2-3; D is unclear. The CDR3 spans 12 residues. Deletions cut 6 bases from V and 0 bases from J, with 4 bases between. CDR1 ENHRY and CDR2 SYGVKD come from the germline V gene. The CDR3 region has the DNA TGTGCCATCAGGGCTAGCACAGATACGCAGTATTTT. It specifies CAIRASTDTQYF.

This clone was picked up one time. The chain uses TRBV7-8 and TRBJ2-3; 9 bases match TRBD2. The CDR3 extends over 17 amino acids. CDR1 and CDR2 from the germline V gene are SGHVS and FQNEAQ. V lost 5 bases, J lost 2 bases, and 11 bases stayed unmatched. CDR3 sequence reads: CASSLDWLAGSTDTQYF. The CDR3 coding sequence is TGTGCCAGCAGCCTGGACTGGCTAGCGGGGTCCACAGATACGCAGTATTTT. Combining the CDR3 with reference TRBV7-8 and TRBJ2-3 gives the whole variable domain GAGVSQSPRYKVAKRGQDVALRCDPISGHVSLFWYQQALGQGPEFLTYFQNEAQLDKSGLPSDRFFAERPEGSVSTLKIQRTQQEDSAVYLCASSLDWLAGSTDTQYFGPGTRLTVL.

The rearrangement uses TRBV7-2 and TRBJ1-2; 7 bases agree with TRBD1. The germline CDR1 and CDR2 sequences are SGHTA and FQGNSA. J was trimmed by 2 bases and V by 5 bases; bases with no gene match: 8. CDR3 length equals 15 residues. The CDR3 DNA sequence: TGTGCCAGCAGCCTCGGGACAGCCCTGAACTATGGCTACACCTTC. It encodes CASSLGTALNYGYTF.

The chain combines TRBV14 with TRBJ1-1; no reliable D call. The CDR3 runs 13 residues. Germline values: CDR1 SGHDN, CDR2 FVKESK. V lost 4 bases and J 2 bases, leaving 8 bases between the germline ends. The CDR3 protein is CASSLTGNTEAFF. CDR3 sequence (DNA): TGTGCCAGCAGCCTGACGGGAAACACTGAAGCTTTCTTT.

The chain combines TRBV3-1 (or the pseudogene TRBV3-2) with TRBJ1-1; TRBD1 might be the D (5 bases). V was pared by 6 bases and J by 4 bases, with 12 bases between. CDR3 size: 13 residues. Germline V CDR1 and CDR2: LGHDT, YNNKEL (reference sequence). The DNA for the CDR3 is TGTGCCAGCAGAGAAAAGAGGGGCACTGAAGCTTTCTTT. This encodes CASREKRGTEAFF.

The chain carries TRBV7-3 and TRBJ2-2, with TRBD1 matching 9 bases. CDR3 length: 14 residues. Germline V CDR1 and CDR2: SGHTA, FQGTGA. V was clipped by 6 bases and J by 3 bases; unmatched bases: 2. CDR3 region: CASSRQGDTGELFF. CDR3 in DNA: TGTGCCAGCAGTCGACAGGGGGACACCGGGGAGCTGTTTTTT.

The chain carries TRBV7-2 and TRBJ1-1; D unclear. CDR3 length equals 13 residues. Trimming pared 1 base from V and 1 base from J, leaving 4 bases between. CDR1 is SGHTA and CDR2 is FQGNSA in the germline V gene. CDR3: CASSLVWNTEAFF. DNA for the CDR3: TGTGCCAGCAGCTTAGTGTGGAACACTGAAGCTTTCTTT.

This chain links TRBV2 with TRBJ1-6; a possible D gene is TRBD1 (6 bases). There are 14 residues in the CDR3. V lost 8 bases to trimming and J lost 9 bases, with 17 bases between them. Germline V gene lookup returns CDR1 SNHLY and CDR2 FYNNEI. The CDR3 coding sequence is TGTGCCAGCTCTGTGGGGGCAGAGGGTTCACCCCTCCACTTT. This codes for CASSVGAEGSPLHF.

This rearrangement joins TRBV19 to TRBJ2-2, with 10 bases identical to TRBD1. Germline V gene data show CDR1 as LNHDA and CDR2 as SQIVND (reference sequence). V was clipped by 5 bases and J by 3 bases; unmatched bases: 3. CDR3 length: 15 residues. DNA for the CDR3: TGTGCCAGTAGTCGACAGGGGGCTCACACCGGGGAGCTGTTTTTT. Its translation is CASSRQGAHTGELFF.